The rows below give T cell receptor beta chains drawn from one sample of a study of cytomegalovirus exposure and HLA in healthy donors. Sequenced by immunoSEQ multiplex PCR; TCRdb stores in-frame clones only, minus some. The sample consists of around 200,000 clones, about 91% of them appearing once. Sequenced sample: PBMCs. The receptors were gathered from a woman aged 18-30 years in good health and CMV-seronegative. Both conserved end residues are trimmed from each CDR3. D genes are given only for firm matches.

TRBD2,TRBV29-1,SALGTSGSYEQY
.,TRBV30,AWSVVLRAYNEQF
.,TRBV7-9,ASSAQRQISGNTIY
TRBD1,TRBV19,ASKVGQGFADTQY
TRBD2,TRBV13,ASSSGLAGEVFTDTQY
TRBD1,TRBV27,ASSAWTGDLETQY
TRBD2,TRBV7-3,ASSLNSGSTYEQY
TRBD1,TRBV6-5,ASSQDRGSAEAF
TRBD1,TRBV18,ASSQDRAAGETQY
.,TRBV5-1,ASREVSSGNTIY
TRBD1,TRBV5-4,ASSLRQGLTGELF
TRBD1,TRBV19,ASSPLRTGVEQY
.,TRBV6-1,ASKEAGSWNTEAF
.,TRBV6-5,ASSYSDTTYEQY
.,TRBV5-8,ASSHRDTNTEAF
.,TRBV28,ASSLILRTDSNQPQH
.,TRBV19,ASSILARPNTGELF
TRBD1,TRBV4-1,ASSRDRANYGYT
.,TRBV7-8,ASSRESNNEQF
.,TRBV21-1,ASSKEAGHEQY
TRBD1,TRBV5-1,ASSLIAGGYYGYT
.,TRBV27,ASSWKRSSNTGELF
.,TRBV28,ASSFFPFRGSYEQY
TRBD1,TRBV7-3,ASSRDRGASTDTQY
.,TRBV19,ASSRDRNQPQH
TRBD2,TRBV7-3,ASSLAGDPYNEQF
.,TRBV19,ASSMLPTEAF
.,TRBV27,ASSYGSEQY
.,TRBV2,ASRGLFDSYEQY
TRBD1,TRBV6-1,ASSEAGTGVGYT
TRBD2,TRBV9,ASSVGAGARSYEQY
.,TRBV5-6,ASSFSVGDGYT
TRBD1,TRBV6-1,ASSDITGVAKNIQY
TRBD1,TRBV4-1,ASSQVGTASYEQY
TRBD1,TRBV5-1,ASSRTGEETQY
TRBD1,TRBV5-4,ASSLLLTGGYEQY
.,TRBV4-1,ASSQPGQSYEQY
.,TRBV15,ATSRRTARENEQY
TRBD1,TRBV5-4,ASSPATGGPGELF
TRBD1,TRBV4-3,ASSQDRQGKF
TRBD2,TRBV27,ASTDLAGGDNEQF
TRBD2,TRBV2,ASGTSRYEQF
TRBD1,TRBV19,ASSPWEDRGNQPQH
TRBD2,TRBV28,ASSSPTVRTSGTYEQY
.,TRBV11-1,ASSLGRADTQY
TRBD2,TRBV27,ASSPGLAGLSDTQY
.,TRBV5-1,ASSLLTTVNVKTQY
.,TRBV29-1,SVVPTRKPNEQF
TRBD1,TRBV7-9,ASSGRDRGYEQY
.,TRBV4-2,ASSDREGEKLF
TRBD2,TRBV7-8,ASSSRLAGRYEQY
.,TRBV2,ASSEILRVGEETQY
.,TRBV27,ASSLTLAEHNTDTQY